Presented here are 24 T cell receptor beta chains from one specimen sequenced in a study of T cell clonality in common variable immunodeficiency. The protocol was immunoSEQ multiplex PCR, while the TCRdb copy is restricted to in-frame clones and leaves out a portion. Recorded here are under 40,000 clones, with no singletons, and the ten leading clones hold over 0.95%. The sequencing input was peripheral blood mononuclear cells. All receptors derive from a person between 18 and 75 years old in good health.

The table lists this clone with many counts. The DNA ends 3 residues before the CDR3 does, and the rest of the CDR3 is filled in from the germline J gene. V usage is TRBV12-3 or TRBV12-4 and J usage is TRBJ2-7; 10 bases map to TRBD1. V lost 4 bases to trimming and J lost 3 bases; unmatched junction nucleotides: 3. The length of the CDR3 is 14 residues. The CDR3 is CASSSRDRGYEQYF. The sequenced part of the CDR3 DNA is TGTGCCAGCAGTTCCCGGGACAGGGGCTACGAG.

The table lists this clone with many counts. The CDR3 end falls 3 residues outside the read, so it is completed with the germline J gene. V usage is TRBV18 and J usage is TRBJ2-4, with D tentatively TRBD1 (5 bases). This CDR3 comprises 15 residues. CDR1 and CDR2 (germline): KGHSH, LQKENI. V was cut by 3 bases and J by 8 bases, with 17 bases left in between. The CDR3 sequence is CASSPAMTDWDIQYF. CDR3 DNA (partial): TGTGCCAGCTCACCTGCGATGACAGACTGGGACATT. Full variable domain (remainder filled in from reference TRBV18 and TRBJ2-4): NAGVMQNPRHLVRRRGQEARLRCSPMKGHSHVYWYRQLPEEGLKFMVYLQKENIIDESGMPKERFSAEFPKEGPSILRIQQVVRGDSAAYFCASSPAMTDWDIQYFGAGTRLSVL.

This clone has ten or more counts. The CDR3 end lies 3 residues beyond the end of the read and is filled in from the germline J gene. The chain employs TRBV5-1 and TRBJ1-2; TRBD1 aligns across 8 bases. Germline V CDR1 and CDR2: SGHRS, YFSETQ. The CDR3 covers 14 residues. The V gene end was trimmed by 4 bases and the J gene end by 1 base; junction bases not matched to a gene: 3. The chain's CDR3 is CASSLGQGNYGYTF. The sequenced part of the CDR3 DNA is TGCGCCAGCAGCCTCGGACAGGGTAACTATGGC.

At least ten counts were recorded for this clone. The read ends 3 residues before the CDR3 terminus; that terminus is restored from the germline J gene. This chain joins TRBV5-5 and TRBJ1-5, with D perhaps TRBD1 (5 bases). Germline assignment: CDR1 SGHKS and CDR2 YYEKEE (reference sequence). The CDR3 runs 14 residues. Trimming removed 0 bases from V and 5 bases from J, with 9 bases in between. The covered CDR3 bases are TGTGCCAGCAGCTTGGTCGCAGGGTATCAGCCC. Residues: CASSLVAGYQP. The full CDR3 reads CASSLVAGYQPQHF. Full variable domain (rest looked up from reference TRBV5-5 and TRBJ1-5): DAGVTQSPTHLIKTRGQQVTLRCSPISGHKSVSWYQQVLGQGPQFIFQYYEKEERGRGNFPDRFSARQFPNYSSELNVNALLLGDSALYLCASSLVAGYQPQHFGDGTRLSIL.

This clone appeared many times. The read ends 3 residues early relative to the CDR3; the germline J gene fills the gap. This rearrangement joins TRBV7-9 to TRBJ1-2; weak D call: TRBD1 (5 bases). The germline CDR1 and CDR2 sequences are SEHNR and FQNEAQ (reference sequence). V was trimmed by 3 bases and J by 5 bases, leaving 10 bases between them. The CDR3 has 13 residues. The chain's CDR3 is CASSLQGRYGYTF. Incomplete CDR3 DNA: TGTGCCAGCAGCTTGCAGGGTCGGTATGGC.

With regard to this clone: The CDR3 extends 3 residues past the end of the read, so its final part is completed from the germline J gene. The same CDR3 can be traced to other DNA sequences in this sample. The gene calls are TRBV6-2 or TRBV6-3 and TRBJ2-5, with 9 bases that match TRBD2. The germline V gene encodes CDR1 MNHEY and CDR2 SVGEGT. The CDR3 covers 17 residues. After removal of 0 bases from V and 5 bases from J, the junction contained 10 bases not matched to a gene. The part of the CDR3 DNA that was read is TGTGCCAGCAGTTACTCGACTAGCGGCGAGTGGGTGGAGACC. Residues: CASSYSTSGEWVET. The CDR3 in its entirety is CASSYSTSGEWVETQYF.

This clone was recorded at least ten times. The CDR3 end falls 3 residues outside the read, so it is completed with the germline J gene. The chain couples TRBV7-9 to TRBJ1-2; weak D call: TRBD1 (6 bases). Trimming took off 1 base at V and 0 bases at J, with 9 bases between the two ends. CDR3 length: 15 amino acids. CDR1 is SEHNR and CDR2 is FQNEAQ in the germline V gene (reference sequence). The CDR3 sequence: CASSLGTAANYGYTF. The sequenced CDR3 bases are TGTGCCAGCAGCTTAGGGACAGCAGCTAACTATGGC.

In its sample, this clone was seen many times. The CDR3 extends 3 residues past the end of the read, so its final part is completed from the germline J gene. V gene TRBV20-1 combines with J gene TRBJ2-1, with D possibly being TRBD2 (7 bases). The germline V and J ends were trimmed by 1 base and 7 bases, with 14 bases remaining between them. The CDR3 runs 14 residues. Germline values: CDR1 DFQATT, CDR2 SNEGSKA (reference sequence). CDR3 bases read: TGCAGTGCTAGAGTGGGGGGGCGCGGAAATGAG. This codes for CSARVGGRGNE. In full, the CDR3 reads CSARVGGRGNEQFF.

This clone was seen many times. The read halts 3 residues ahead of the CDR3 end, with the missing end drawn from the germline J gene. The V gene is TRBV6-1, the J gene TRBJ2-7, with 7 bases matching TRBD2. The length of the CDR3 is 15 residues. CDR1 and CDR2 (germline): MNHNS, SASEGT. The trim removed 4 bases at V and 5 bases at J, leaving 11 bases unmatched. The part of the CDR3 DNA that was read is TGTGCCAGCAGTGCCGGGGGGTCGTCGTTCCACGAG. Protein product: CASSAGGSSFHE. The entire CDR3 is CASSAGGSSFHEQYF.

This clone showed up many times. The read halts 3 residues ahead of the CDR3 end, with the missing end drawn from the germline J gene. The chain recombines TRBV5-1 with TRBJ1-4; 7 bases fit TRBD1. Germline CDR1 is SGHRS and CDR2 is YFSETQ. V lost 0 bases and J lost 7; bases outside the gene matches: 3. This CDR3 is 14 amino acids long. CDR3 loop: CASSLGQGGEKLFF. Partial CDR3 DNA: TGCGCCAGCAGCTTGGGACAGGGAGGTGAAAAA.

This clone showed up many times. With the read ending 3 residues before the CDR3 end, the germline J gene is used to fill in that end. This rearrangement joins TRBV20-1 to TRBJ2-7; TRBD2 matches at 12 bases. Per the germline V gene, CDR1 is DFQATT and CDR2 is SNEGSKA (reference sequence). The J segment lost 2 bases and the V segment lost 0 bases, leaving 8 bases of the junction unmatched. CDR3 length equals 17 residues. Here the CDR3 reads CSARDFRTSGTAYEQYF. CDR3 bases read: TGCAGTGCTAGAGACTTTAGGACTAGCGGGACTGCCTACGAG.

This clone has a count of ten or more. The CDR3 end lies 3 residues beyond the end of the read and is filled in from the germline J gene. This chain uses TRBV6-1 with TRBJ1-5; 10 bases are shared with TRBD1. This CDR3 comprises 15 residues. The V segment lost 4 bases and the J segment 6 bases; nucleotides outside the gene matches: 6. Germline assignment: CDR1 MNHNS and CDR2 SASEGT. This CDR3 is CASSGQGAYGQPQHF. The sequenced CDR3 bases are TGTGCCAGCAGTGGACAGGGGGCGTATGGTCAGCCC.

This clone has a count of ten or more. Coverage ceases 3 residues before the CDR3 finishes, and the germline J gene fills in the end. This chain links TRBV7-8 with TRBJ2-7; 7 nucleotides line up with TRBD1. The V segment lost 4 bases and the J segment 4 bases; nucleotides outside the gene matches: 4. From germline, CDR1 is SGHVS and CDR2 FQNEAQ. CDR3 size: 13 residues. The CDR3 reads CASSSDRSYEQYF. Incomplete CDR3 DNA: TGTGCCAGCAGCTCGGACAGGTCGTACGAG. The whole variable domain, remainder taken from reference TRBV7-8 and TRBJ2-7, is GAGVSQSPRYKVAKRGQDVALRCDPISGHVSLFWYQQALGQGPEFLTYFQNEAQLDKSGLPSDRFFAERPEGSVSTLKIQRTQQEDSAVYLCASSSDRSYEQYFGPGTRLTVT.

At least ten counts were recorded for this clone. The read stops 3 residues short of the end of the CDR3; the missing end is completed from the germline J gene. The V call is TRBV19, the J call TRBJ1-6; 9 bases align to TRBD1. V lost 3 bases, J lost 8 bases, and 5 bases stayed unmatched. Germline loops: CDR1 LNHDA, CDR2 SQIVND (reference sequence). The length of the CDR3 is 15 residues. Incomplete CDR3 DNA: TGTGCCAGTAGTATCCAGGACAGGGGTTATTCACCC. It codes for CASSIQDRGYSP. The full CDR3 protein reads CASSIQDRGYSPLHF.

This clone was counted at least ten times. The read stops 3 residues short of the end of the CDR3; the missing end is completed from the germline J gene. The V call is TRBV7-9, the J call TRBJ2-7; 9 bases agree with TRBD1. V lost 5 bases, J lost 3 bases, and 5 bases stayed unmatched. CDR1 SEHNR and CDR2 FQNEAQ come from the germline V gene (reference sequence). This CDR3 region has 14 residues. The CDR3: CASSPRGQGYEQYF. The covered CDR3 bases are TGTGCCAGCAGCCCACGGGGACAGGGCTACGAG.

This clone was picked up many times. CDR3 in amino acids: CASSPSRGDEQFF. CDR3 DNA (partial): TGTGCCAGCAGCCCGTCTCGGGGGGATGAG. The V and J genes are TRBV5-4 and TRBJ2-1; 7 nucleotides match TRBD2. The CDR3 end lies 3 residues beyond the end of the read and is filled in from the germline J gene. The CDR3 covers 13 residues. With V trimmed by 4 bases and J by 8 bases, 6 bases remained unmatched. Germline V gene sequence: CDR1 SGHNT, CDR2 YYREEE (reference sequence).

This clone showed up many times. Compared with germline, one end of the junction differs, possibly owing to a read error. The DNA ends 3 residues before the CDR3 does, and the rest of the CDR3 is filled in from the germline J gene. This sequence joins TRBV4-2 and TRBJ2-7, with D perhaps TRBD1 (5 bases). Germline loops: CDR1 LGHNA, CDR2 YNFKEQ. This CDR3 spans 15 amino acids. The CDR3 bases that were read are TGCGCCAGCAGCCAAGATCAAGGGGAATCCTACGAG. This translates into CASSQDQGESYE. The whole CDR3 protein is CASSQDQGESYEQYF.

This clone appeared many times. The sequenced fragment ends 3 residues before the CDR3 boundary, so the rest is inferred from the germline J gene. The chain combines TRBV15 with TRBJ1-4; a weak D match, TRBD1 (6 bases). CDR3 length: 17 amino acids. The V and J ends lost 3 bases and 0 bases respectively, with 14 bases between them. CDR1 and CDR2 (germline): LNHNV, YYDKDF (reference sequence). CDR3 sequence: CATSRQGIIATNEKLFF. CDR3 DNA (partial): TGTGCCACCAGCAGGCAGGGGATCATTGCAACTAATGAAAAA.

This clone has a count of ten or more. The CDR3 end lies 3 residues beyond the end of the read and is filled in from the germline J gene. The chain recombines TRBV7-9 with TRBJ2-2; 12 bases are shared with TRBD1. Germline CDR1 SEHNR, CDR2 FQNEAQ (reference sequence). CDR3 length: 15 amino acids. V trimming: 8 bases; J trimming: 1 base; junction bases outside the gene matches: 2. The chain's CDR3 is CASGTGGVNTGELFF. Incomplete CDR3 DNA: TGTGCCAGCGGGACAGGGGGCGTGAACACCGGGGAG.

This chain's CDR3 is CASRPPFQGMGAPYEQYF. CDR3 bases read: TGTGCCAGCAGACCCCCTTTTCAGGGTATGGGGGCCCCCTACGAG. This chain joins TRBV2 and TRBJ2-7, with a weak D call TRBD1 (6 bases). The sequence runs out 3 residues before the end of the CDR3; the remainder is reconstructed from the germline J gene. The V and J ends lost 6 bases and 2 bases respectively, with 26 bases between them. The CDR3 spans 18 residues. Germline V gene lookup returns CDR1 SNHLY and CDR2 FYNNEI. Filled out from reference TRBV2 and TRBJ2-7, the complete variable domain reads EPEVTQTPSHQVTQMGQEVILRCVPISNHLYFYWYRQILGQKVEFLVSFYNNEISEKSEIFDDQFSVERPDGSNFTLKIRSTKLEDSAMYFCASRPPFQGMGAPYEQYFGPGTRLTVT.

This clone was counted many times. Coverage ceases 3 residues before the CDR3 finishes, and the germline J gene fills in the end. The chain has TRBV5-5 and TRBJ1-3; 7 bases map to TRBD1. The V segment lost 4 bases and the J segment 2 bases; nucleotides outside the gene matches: 3. Germline V lookup: CDR1 SGHKS, CDR2 YYEKEE (reference sequence). This CDR3 spans 14 amino acids. CDR3 region: CASSPGGTGNTIYF. CDR3 bases read: TGTGCCAGCAGCCCAGGGGGTACTGGAAACACC.

This clone occurred many times. Sequencing ends 3 residues short of the CDR3 end; the germline J gene provides the rest. The rearrangement joins TRBV6-2 or TRBV6-3 to TRBJ2-7, with D perhaps TRBD2 (6 bases). V lost 2 bases and J 5 bases, leaving 10 bases between the germline ends. CDR3 length: 13 residues. Germline V gene data show CDR1 as MNHEY and CDR2 as SVGEGT. This CDR3 reads CASSYATSNEQYF. Partial CDR3 DNA: TGTGCCAGCAGTTACGCGACTAGTAACGAG.

This clone was counted a few times. The CDR3 is cut off 3 residues early in the read; its end comes from the germline J gene. The gene calls are TRBV5-1 and TRBJ2-7; 10 nucleotides line up with TRBD2. V was clipped by 3 bases and J by 3 bases; unmatched bases: 6. The CDR3 consists of 15 residues. Germline-derived CDR1 and CDR2 are SGHRS and YFSETQ. The CDR3 DNA, read in part, is TGCGCCAGCAGCTCCGTAGCGGGAGGAAGCTACGAG. Protein: CASSSVAGGSYE. From start to end, the CDR3 is CASSSVAGGSYEQYF.

This clone was seen repeatedly, ten times or more. Coverage ceases 3 residues before the CDR3 finishes, and the germline J gene fills in the end. The chain combines TRBV5-5 with TRBJ1-2, with D perhaps matching TRBD1 (6 bases). The CDR3 spans 15 residues. Germline-derived CDR1 and CDR2 are SGHKS and YYEKEE (reference sequence). V lost 2 bases and J 0 bases, leaving 11 bases between the germline ends. The CDR3 protein is CASSFGTKPNYGYTF. The DNA read from the CDR3 is TGTGCCAGCAGCTTTGGGACAAAGCCTAACTATGGC.